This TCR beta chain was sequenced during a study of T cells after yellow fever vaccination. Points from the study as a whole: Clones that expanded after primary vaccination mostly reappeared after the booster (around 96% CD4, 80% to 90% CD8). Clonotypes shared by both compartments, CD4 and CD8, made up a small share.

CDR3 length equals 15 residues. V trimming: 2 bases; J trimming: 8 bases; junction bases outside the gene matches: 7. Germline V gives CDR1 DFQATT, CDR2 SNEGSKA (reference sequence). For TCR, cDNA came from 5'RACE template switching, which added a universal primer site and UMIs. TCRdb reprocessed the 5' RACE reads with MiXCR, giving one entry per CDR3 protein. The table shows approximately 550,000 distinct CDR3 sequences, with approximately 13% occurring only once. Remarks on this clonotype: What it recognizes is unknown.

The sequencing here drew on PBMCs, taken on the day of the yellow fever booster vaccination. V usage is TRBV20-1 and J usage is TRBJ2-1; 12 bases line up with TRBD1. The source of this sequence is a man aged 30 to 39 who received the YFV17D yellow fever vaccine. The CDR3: CSARRFGTGGDEQFF. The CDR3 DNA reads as TGCAGTGCTAGACGTTTCGGGACAGGGGGCGATGAGCAGTTCTTC.